This T cell receptor (beta chain) was recorded in a study of PD-1 blockade in mismatch repair-deficient tumors. About the study: Enrolled about 2013-2016, patients had progressing, pretreated mismatch repair-deficient cancers of about a dozen types.

This CDR3 is built from 14 residues. J lost 7 bases, V lost 2 bases, and 6 bases had no gene match. The germline V gene has CDR1 SGHDT and CDR2 YYEEEE. Sequenced by immunoSEQ multiplex PCR; TCRdb stores in-frame clones only, minus some. The sample includes about 110,000 clones, 60% to 85% of them seen just once. The sequence derives from an adult with mismatch repair-deficient cancer. Material: peripheral blood, obtained 60 to 65 weeks after starting pembrolizumab. The gene calls are TRBV5-6 and TRBJ1-5, with TRBD1 matching 7 bases. In nucleotides, the CDR3 is TGTGCCAGCAGCTTCCAGACAGGGAGGCAGCCCCAGCATTTT. This translates into CASSFQTGRQPQHF.